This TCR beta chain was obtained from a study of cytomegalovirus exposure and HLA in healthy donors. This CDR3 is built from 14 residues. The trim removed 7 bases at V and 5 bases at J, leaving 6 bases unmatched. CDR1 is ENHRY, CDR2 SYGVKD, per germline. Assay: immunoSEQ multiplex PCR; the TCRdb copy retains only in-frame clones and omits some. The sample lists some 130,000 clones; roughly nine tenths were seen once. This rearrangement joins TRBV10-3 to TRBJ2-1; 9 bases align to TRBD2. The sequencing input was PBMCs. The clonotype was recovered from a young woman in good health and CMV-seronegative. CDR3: CAIKAAGGHNEQFF. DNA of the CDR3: TGTGCCATCAAGGCGGCGGGGGGGCACAATGAGCAGTTCTTC.